This TCR beta chain emerged from a study of identifying expanded T cells in peripheral blood. During the collection period, no donor immune events like infections were recorded. Study-wide results and caveats: Approximately 1.1 clones differed between technical replicates, versus 16.4 and 19 over time. Variance in clone template counts between approximately two-week samples significantly increased with total template count across all healthy donors.

A remark on this clone: The antigen is unknown.

The repertoire was sequenced with immunoSEQ multiplex PCR; TCRdb's copy has only in-frame clones and lacks some. The sample shows around 81,000 clones, about 88% of them seen only once. The V gene's germline CDR1 is SQVTM and CDR2 ANQGSEA. Trimming cost V 4 bases and J 0 bases, with 10 bases left between them. The CDR3 has 14 residues. The chain joins TRBV29-1 to TRBJ2-1; possible D gene TRBD2, 5 bases. This clonotype originated in a person aged 18 to 70 in good health. Specimen: blood. CDR3 region: CSVGSSHSYNEQFF. The CDR3 nucleotides read TGCAGCGTTGGTTCTAGCCACTCCTACAATGAGCAGTTCTTC.